This TCR beta chain was found in a study of blood T cell repertoires in COVID-19. Overall study: Collection of acute and convalescent COVID-19 samples took place in the United States, Italy and Spain. The cDNA or gDNA used as material had been derived from T cells, B-cell-depleted T cells, or PBMCs.

Germline CDR1 is MNHEY and CDR2 is SVGAGI. Between the trimmed V and J ends, which lost 0 bases and 1 base, there was a span of 9 bases. The length of the CDR3 is 15 residues. Authors' data handling: Counts of nucleated cells, estimated from reference gene primer amplification, were obtained. Data came from immunoSEQ multiplex PCR; TCRdb stores just in-frame clones and leaves some out. Clone size and the V and J calls come from that table; the DNA yielded D and trimming. The table shows around 250,000 clones, with about 89% occurring only once. The chain has TRBV6-5 and TRBJ1-1; D remains ambiguous. The sequenced sample consisted of PBMCs or T cells enriched from blood (not recorded which). The source of this sequence is a human donor in a cohort exposed to, infected with or recovered from COVID-19 (not recorded which). The donor label of this sample is uncertain. CDR3 DNA: TGTGCCAGCAGTTACTCGATCGCGGCGAACACTGAAGCTTTCTTT. The encoded protein is CASSYSIAANTEAFF.